These T cell receptor beta chains were read from a single sample in a study of shared clonotypes between healthy human individuals. Generated by immunoSEQ multiplex PCR, the TCRdb table keeps only in-frame clones and is missing some. The sample yields approximately 2,000,000 clones, 92% seen once. Sequenced input: naive CD4+ T cells from PBMCs. The origin of the receptors is a young man in good health. Some clones in this sample may be carry-over from other donors' samples. CDR3s leave out the opening cysteine and the closing phenylalanine or tryptophan. The order of the fields is CDR3 protein, D gene, CDR3 length, V gene, J gene. The D gene is left open where the match is weak.

ASSPLLIQETQY	-	12	TRBV18	TRBJ2-5
ASSFLGSGTSGIGEQF	TRBD2	16	TRBV27	TRBJ2-1
ASREGVTEKLF	-	11	TRBV28	TRBJ1-4
ASSVATSASYEQY	TRBD2	13	TRBV9	TRBJ2-7
ASTSSSGSNTGELF	TRBD2	14	TRBV7-8	TRBJ2-2
ASSLTGLDDNEQF	TRBD2	13	TRBV7-3	TRBJ2-1
ASSFVTGQETQY	-	12	TRBV5-1	TRBJ2-5
ASSLASPGTRVYEQY	-	15	TRBV7-9	TRBJ2-7
ASRRSGLAGASSYNEQF	TRBD2	17	TRBV4-2	TRBJ2-1
ASSPSGLSNEQF	TRBD2	12	TRBV18	TRBJ2-1
ASTPPGTGMREQY	TRBD1	13	TRBV6-6	TRBJ2-7
ASSFLGARFGYT	-	12	TRBV28	TRBJ1-2
ASSLTGTGEDEQY	TRBD1	13	TRBV5-1	TRBJ2-7
ASSKYVGQGNSRHTDTQY	-	18	TRBV21-1	TRBJ2-3
ASSFRRLAGSQGEQF	TRBD2	15	TRBV27	TRBJ2-1
AIRAGGPQY	-	9	TRBV10-3	TRBJ2-7
ASSRGQGVHEQY	-	12	TRBV28	TRBJ2-7
ASIRDSSPGTSRF	TRBD2	13	TRBV28	TRBJ2-1
ASSPAGGEETQY	TRBD2	12	TRBV5-1	TRBJ2-5
ASERSANEKLF	-	11	TRBV7-9	TRBJ1-4
ASSLGLATDTQY	-	12	TRBV7-9	TRBJ2-3
ASSPAGMTYEQY	-	12	TRBV4-1	TRBJ2-7
AWSDNPFYEQY	-	11	TRBV30	-
ASSEEDRGRWGGMTGELF	TRBD1	18	TRBV28	TRBJ2-2
ASSEKLASGYPTSYNEQF	TRBD2	18	TRBV6-1	TRBJ2-1
ASSMLYEQY	-	9	TRBV6-5	TRBJ2-7
ASRYGGTESYEQY	-	13	TRBV5-1	TRBJ2-7
ASSLLGWLAEGGEQF	TRBD2	15	TRBV5-1	TRBJ2-1
ASSLGVAAGT	-	10	TRBV5-1	TRBJ1-2
ASSLDQGLSSGNTIY	-	15	TRBV7-9	TRBJ1-3
ASSLFGTPTEAF	-	12	TRBV5-6	TRBJ1-1
ASSLPRELVAGANVLT	-	16	TRBV7-6	TRBJ2-6
ASIRVATTYEQY	-	12	TRBV6-6	TRBJ2-7
ASSPGQGFTDTQY	TRBD1	13	TRBV19	TRBJ2-3
ASSQGSHRGPISGANVLT	TRBD1	18	TRBV4-1	TRBJ2-6
ASLAAGGETQY	TRBD2	11	TRBV7-9	TRBJ2-5
ASSVASAGVYNEQF	TRBD2	14	TRBV9	TRBJ2-1
ASSLGPIGHT	-	10	TRBV5-6	TRBJ1-2
ASSIGLAGGRETQY	TRBD2	14	TRBV28	TRBJ2-5
ASSQVVGAVETQY	-	13	TRBV4-1	TRBJ2-5
ASSQRTGTGGNTEAF	TRBD1	15	TRBV11-2	TRBJ1-1
ASSRTGGNEKLF	TRBD1	12	TRBV13	TRBJ1-4
ASNPRAGDTGELF	TRBD2	13	TRBV5-1	TRBJ2-2
ASLRQPGGRANEQF	TRBD2	14	TRBV7-2	TRBJ2-1
ASSVDPTGVAF	-	11	TRBV5-1	TRBJ1-1
ASSLDRVGYT	-	10	TRBV7-8	TRBJ1-2
ASAYGMNTEAF	-	11	TRBV5-1	TRBJ1-1
ASSELADTQY	-	10	TRBV6-1	TRBJ2-3
ASSRDGAYEQY	-	11	TRBV27	TRBJ2-7
ASSSHGSNTGELF	-	13	TRBV28	TRBJ2-2
ASSAGSTGAGGLF	TRBD1	13	TRBV6-1	TRBJ1-4
ASSSPGLQETQY	-	12	TRBV5-1	TRBJ2-5
ASSLVLLIGGELF	-	13	TRBV7-2	TRBJ2-2
ASSQSSQGWTGELF	-	14	TRBV4-3	TRBJ2-2
ASSQGPSRTLYNEQF	-	15	TRBV4-3	TRBJ2-1
ASSLVPNSYGYT	-	12	TRBV5-4	TRBJ1-2
ASSYGQFNTEAF	-	12	TRBV6-5	TRBJ1-1
ASSPQGFTEAF	-	11	TRBV4-3	TRBJ1-1
ASSRFGAGGSPREAF	TRBD1	15	TRBV19	TRBJ1-1